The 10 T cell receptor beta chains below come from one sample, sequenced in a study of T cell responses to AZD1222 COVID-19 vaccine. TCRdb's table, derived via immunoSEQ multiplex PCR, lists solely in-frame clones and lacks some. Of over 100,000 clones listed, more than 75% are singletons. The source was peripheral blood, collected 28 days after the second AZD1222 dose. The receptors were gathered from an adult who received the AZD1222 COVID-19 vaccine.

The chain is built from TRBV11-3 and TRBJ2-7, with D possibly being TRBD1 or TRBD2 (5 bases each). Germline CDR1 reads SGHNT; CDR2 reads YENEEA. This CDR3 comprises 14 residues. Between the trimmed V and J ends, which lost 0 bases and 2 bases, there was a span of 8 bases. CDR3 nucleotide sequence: TGTGCCAGCAGCTTAGAGGGGGACCCCTACGAGCAGTACTTC. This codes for CASSLEGDPYEQYF.

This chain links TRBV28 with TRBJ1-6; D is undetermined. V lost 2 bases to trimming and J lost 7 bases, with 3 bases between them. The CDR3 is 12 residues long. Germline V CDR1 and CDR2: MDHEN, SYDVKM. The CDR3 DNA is TGTGCCAGCAGTTTAAGGAATTCACCCCTCCACTTT. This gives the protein CASSLRNSPLHF. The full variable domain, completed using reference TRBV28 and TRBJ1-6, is DVKVTQSSRYLVKRTGEKVFLECVQDMDHENMFWYRQDPGLGLRLIYFSYDVKMKEKGDIPEGYSVSREKKERFSLILESASTNQTSMYLCASSLRNSPLHFGNGTRLTVT.

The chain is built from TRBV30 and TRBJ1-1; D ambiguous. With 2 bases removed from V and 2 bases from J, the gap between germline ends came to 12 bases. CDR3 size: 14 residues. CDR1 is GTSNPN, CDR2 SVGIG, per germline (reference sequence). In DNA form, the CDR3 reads TGTGCCTGGAGTATACTAGGTCCAAACACTGAAGCTTTCTTT. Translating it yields CAWSILGPNTEAFF. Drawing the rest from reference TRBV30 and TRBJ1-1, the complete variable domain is SQTIHQWPATLVQPVGSPLSLECTVEGTSNPNLYWYRQAAGRGLQLLFYSVGIGQISSEVPQNLSASRPQDRQFILSSKKLLLSDSGFYLCAWSILGPNTEAFFGQGTRLTVV.

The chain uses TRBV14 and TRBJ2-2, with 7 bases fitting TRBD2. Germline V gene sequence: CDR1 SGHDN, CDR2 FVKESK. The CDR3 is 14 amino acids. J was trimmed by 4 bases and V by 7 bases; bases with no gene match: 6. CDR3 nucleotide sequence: TGTGCCAGCAACCTAGCGGCGAGCACCGGGGAGCTGTTTTTT. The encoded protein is CASNLAASTGELFF.

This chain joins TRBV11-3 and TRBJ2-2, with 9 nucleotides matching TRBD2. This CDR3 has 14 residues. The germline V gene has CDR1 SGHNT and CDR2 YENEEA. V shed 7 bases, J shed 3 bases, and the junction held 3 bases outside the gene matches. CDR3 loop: CASTTSGYTGELFF. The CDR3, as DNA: TGTGCCAGCACGACTAGCGGTTACACCGGGGAGCTGTTTTTT. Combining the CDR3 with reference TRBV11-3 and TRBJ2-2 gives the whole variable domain EAGVVQSPRYKIIEKKQPVAFWCNPISGHNTLYWYLQNLGQGPELLIRYENEEAVDDSQLPKDRFSAERLKGVDSTLKIQPAELGDSAVYLCASTTSGYTGELFFGEGSRLTVL.

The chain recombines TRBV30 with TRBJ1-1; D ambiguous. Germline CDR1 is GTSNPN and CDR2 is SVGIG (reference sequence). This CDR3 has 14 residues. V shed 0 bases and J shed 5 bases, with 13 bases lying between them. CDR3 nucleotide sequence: TGTGCCTGGAGTGTTTCGGGTGGCGGGACTGAAGCTTTCTTT. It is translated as CAWSVSGGGTEAFF.

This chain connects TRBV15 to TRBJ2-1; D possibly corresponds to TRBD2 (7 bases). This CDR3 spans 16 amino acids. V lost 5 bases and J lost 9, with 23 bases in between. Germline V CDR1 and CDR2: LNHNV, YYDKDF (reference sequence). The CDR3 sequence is CATSPRGGYQFGEQFF. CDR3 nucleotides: TGTGCCACCAGCCCGAGGGGGGGGTATCAGTTCGGTGAGCAGTTCTTC.

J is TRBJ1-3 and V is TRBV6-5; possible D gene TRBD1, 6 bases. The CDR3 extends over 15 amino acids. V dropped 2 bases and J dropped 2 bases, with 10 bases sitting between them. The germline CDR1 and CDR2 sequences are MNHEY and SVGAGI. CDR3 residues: CASSYETGAGNTIYF. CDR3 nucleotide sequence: TGTGCCAGCAGTTACGAGACAGGCGCTGGAAACACCATATATTTT.

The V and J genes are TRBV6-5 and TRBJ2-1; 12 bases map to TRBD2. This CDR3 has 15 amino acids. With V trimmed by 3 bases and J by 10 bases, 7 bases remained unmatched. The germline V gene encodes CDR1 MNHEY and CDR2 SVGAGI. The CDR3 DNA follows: TGTGCCAGCAGTTATAAGACTAGCGGGGGCTTGGAGCAGTTCTTC. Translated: CASSYKTSGGLEQFF.

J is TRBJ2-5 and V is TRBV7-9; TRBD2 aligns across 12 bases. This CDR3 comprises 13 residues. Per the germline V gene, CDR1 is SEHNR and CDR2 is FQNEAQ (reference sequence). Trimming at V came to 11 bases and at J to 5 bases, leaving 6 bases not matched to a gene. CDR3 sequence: CASLAGGIETQYF. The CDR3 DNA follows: TGTGCCTCACTAGCGGGGGGAATCGAGACCCAGTACTTC.